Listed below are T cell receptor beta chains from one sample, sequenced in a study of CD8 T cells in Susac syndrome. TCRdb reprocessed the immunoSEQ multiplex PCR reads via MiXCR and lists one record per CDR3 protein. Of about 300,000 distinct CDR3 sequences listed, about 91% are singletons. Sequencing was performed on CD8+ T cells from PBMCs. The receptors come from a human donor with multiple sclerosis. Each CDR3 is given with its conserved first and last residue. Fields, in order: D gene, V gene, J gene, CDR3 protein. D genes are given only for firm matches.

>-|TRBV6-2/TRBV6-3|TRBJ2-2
CASSSSAAGELFF
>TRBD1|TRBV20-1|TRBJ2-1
CSGDRFDEQFF
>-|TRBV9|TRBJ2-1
CASSEWDGDNEQFF
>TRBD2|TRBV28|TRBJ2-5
CASSSPRAGAPEETQYF
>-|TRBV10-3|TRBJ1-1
CAISPGMVNTEAFF
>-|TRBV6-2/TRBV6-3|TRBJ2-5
CASSYSPGSQETQYF
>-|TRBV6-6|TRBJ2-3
CASLDLGTDTQYF
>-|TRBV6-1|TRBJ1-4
CASSGEGFATNEKLFF
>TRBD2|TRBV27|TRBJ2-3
CASSVIAGGTDTQYF
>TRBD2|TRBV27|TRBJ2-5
CASGPGTSGGGQETQYF
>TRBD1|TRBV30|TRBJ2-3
CACDRGSTDTQYF
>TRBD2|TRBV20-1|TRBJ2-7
CSARVLAGMNYEQYF
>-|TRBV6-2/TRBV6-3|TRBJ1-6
CASSQDPAGNSPLHF
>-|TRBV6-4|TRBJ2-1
CASSPDLYNEQFF
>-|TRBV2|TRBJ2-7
CASTHGPSYEQYF
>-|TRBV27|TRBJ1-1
CATSSGQNTEAFF
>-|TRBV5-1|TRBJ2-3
CASSLGYGMDTDTQYF
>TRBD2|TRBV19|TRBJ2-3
CASRDYATDTQYF
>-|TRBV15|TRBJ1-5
CATSRVSTSNQPQHF
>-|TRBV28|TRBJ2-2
CASSFFLGAENTGELFF
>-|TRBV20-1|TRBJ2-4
CSAKIPRGAETKNIQYF
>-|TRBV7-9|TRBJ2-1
CASSKSPGHYVGNEQFF
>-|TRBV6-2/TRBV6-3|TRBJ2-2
CASSYSSQLKEELFF
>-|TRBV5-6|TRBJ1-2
CASSHSDGYTF
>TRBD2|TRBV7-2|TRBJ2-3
CASSFWAGGPGDTQYF
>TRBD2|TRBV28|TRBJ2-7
CASSFREGSYEQYF
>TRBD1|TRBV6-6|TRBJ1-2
CASTGDSLIGGYTF
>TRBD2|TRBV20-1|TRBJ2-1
CSARVLGDTSGRDNEQFF
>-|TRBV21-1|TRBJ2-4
CASSQTVKRSGFEAKNIQYF
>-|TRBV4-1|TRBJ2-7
CASSDVVNEQYF
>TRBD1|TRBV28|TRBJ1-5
CASSRTGGRSNQPQHF
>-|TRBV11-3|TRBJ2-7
CASSKTAPDEQYF
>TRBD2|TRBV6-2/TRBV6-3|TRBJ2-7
CASSYSFVAGDYEQYF
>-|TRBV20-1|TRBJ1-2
CSARDGRGNGYTF
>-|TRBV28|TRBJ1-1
CASSFRGPGTEAFF
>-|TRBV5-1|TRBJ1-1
CASSRYTGNTEAFF
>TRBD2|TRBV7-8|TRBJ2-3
CASSYLGRASTDTQYF
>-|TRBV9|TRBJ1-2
CASSVGANYGYTF
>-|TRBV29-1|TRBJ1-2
CSVEDPSEQNYGYTF
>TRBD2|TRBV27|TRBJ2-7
CASSLTSGEQYF